The source of this TCR beta chain is a study of molecular identifiers for immune sequencing clone quantification (dated by TCRdb to 2017 to 2018). Describing the broader study: For a replicate experiment, RNA from around 20,000 or 100,000 naive CD8 T cells was divided into five aliquots, of which four were sequenced. The study was a methods study using CD8 T cells to benchmark molecular-identifier clustering-based TCR repertoire sequencing (MIDCIRS) and TCR RNA copy counting.

Libraries of naive CD8 T cells were generated from roughly 20,000 to 1,000,000 sorted cells, with 10%, 30% or 50% of the purified RNA used. Naive CD8 T cells, defined as CD8+CD4-CCR7+CD45RA+, were FACS-sorted into RLT Plus buffer on a BD FACSAria II. To test detection sensitivity, Jurkat RNA equivalent to ten TCR copies was spiked into samples of roughly 19,000-1,000,000 naive CD8 T cells. Enrichment of CD8 T cells was performed with RosetteSep CD8+ T Cell Enrichment Cocktail and Ficoll-Paque, after which ACK red cell lysis was carried out. Trimming at the junction amounts to 0 bases on V and 2 bases on J, and the germline ends lie 9 bases apart. The CDR3, from cysteine to phenylalanine, totals 15 residues. Of the read, only the CDR3 DNA is kept; its 45 bases are in frame from base 1. The germline V gene provides CDR1 MNHEY and CDR2 SVGAGI. This clonotype was detected ten times or more. What this receptor recognizes is not known. Base qualities were left out, and no much larger clone turns up one base away.

The method was PCR. TCRdb shows the sequencer as Illumina HiSeq 4000. Bulk TCR libraries were prepared as previously described, using TCR primers listed in Table S5. Purification of total RNA was performed with the Qiagen AllPrep DNA/RNA kit. Before any analysis, reads coming from multiple sequencing runs of the same library were combined into one pool. As for the original processing: Only reads with exact TCR constant sequence were kept, trimmed to 150 nt, and grouped by their 12-nt molecular barcodes. Reads in each barcode group were sub-clustered using a 15% Levenshtein threshold, and a quality-weighted consensus sequence was built for each RNA molecule. Non-functional sequences were removed, as were lower-count sequences one edit away from another. Based on fitting two negative binomial distributions, any barcode sub-cluster with under 20% of the maximum read count was discarded. TCRdb cleaned the public reads at Q25 with fastp, built clones with MiXCR and kept in-frame beta chains. Rows merge per CDR3 protein into single entries with the most common DNA and genes. These V and J calls originate from TCRdb's pipeline instead of the authors' own analysis. The sample contains just under 65,000 distinct CDR3 sequences, under 20% of them found a single time. The ten largest account for around 1.4% of the sample.

General study outcomes and caveats: Modeling gave roughly 3 recovered TCR RNA copies per cell versus 8 to 10 by digital PCR, implying 25% to 30% capture efficiency. The sizes of highly expanded clones could end up underestimated when identical TCR molecules share a barcode. The naive libraries included spiked-in Jurkat TCR RNA (fewer than eleven copies' worth), and this RNA is not part of the donor repertoire. When barcode sub-clustering was left out, chimeric consensus sequences inflated TCR diversity, with chimeras reaching as high as 47%. Spiked-in Jurkat TCR RNA equal to a single cell's worth was reported to be detectable even within one million naive CD8 T cells. In CMV-specific effector cells, clones with more than 20 RNA copies accounted for over 97% of molecules, whereas in naive cells such clones accounted for under 1%.

The receptor was isolated from a human donor in good health. Some libraries in this study had Jurkat cell RNA spiked in. This chain joins TRBV6-5 to TRBJ2-3; the D gene identity is not certain. Sample: naive CD8+ T cells from blood, with Jurkat cell RNA spiked in. Sample cell subset or site, as interpreted from the label and publication: FACS-sorted CD8+CD4-CCR7+CD45RA+ naive T cells. The bases read TGTGCCAGCAGTTACTCAACATCCCCCACAGATACGCAGTATTTT. Translated, it gives CASSYSTSPTDTQYF.